A selection of T cell receptor beta chains follows, all from one sample in a study of Tregs in tolerant kidney transplant recipients. This table comes from immunoSEQ multiplex PCR, and its TCRdb copy is limited to in-frame clones, with some not included. The sample records about 2,800 clones, 41% being singletons. Their antigens remain unidentified. The specimen sequenced was Tregs from blood grown in culture. These TCRs come from a human donor in good health. Each CDR3 is given with its conserved first and last residue. A D gene is named only where the DNA matches it firmly. Part of the rows lack a size; the others show once, few, many or a class for expanded clones.

V gene	J gene	D gene	clone size	CDR3 DNA	CDR3 protein
TRBV7-3	TRBJ1-1	NA	NA	TGTGCCAGCAGCTTAAGCCCCCCAACCTCGGAAGCTTTCTTT	CASSLSPPTSEAFF
TRBV6-5	TRBJ1-5	NA	NA	TGTGCCAGCAGTTACTCCTCTAATAGCAATCAGCCCCAGCATTTT	CASSYSSNSNQPQHF
TRBV7-3	TRBJ2-2	NA	NA	TGTGCCAGCAGTTCGGACGCTGTCACCGGGGAGCTGTTTTTT	CASSSDAVTGELFF
TRBV5-8	TRBJ2-2	TRBD1	medium-sized	TGTGCCAGCAGCCTGACAGGGGGCGTCACCGGGGAGCTGTTTTTT	CASSLTGGVTGELFF
TRBV6-6	TRBJ2-7	NA	once	TGTGCCAGCAGTCCGTACAGGGCCTCCTACGAGCAGTACTTC	CASSPYRASYEQYF
TRBV7-9	TRBJ1-1	NA	NA	TGTGCCAGCAGCTTGCTTGACAGAGAGAACACTGAAGCTTTCTTT	CASSLLDRENTEAFF
TRBV29-1	TRBJ2-1	NA	NA	TGCAGCTCCGCGGGAATCAATGAGCAGTTCTTC	CSSAGINEQFF
TRBV5-1	TRBJ2-5	TRBD2	NA	TGCGCCAGCAGCTTGCCCCAAGGACTAGCATCGGGGGAGACCCAGTACTTC	CASSLPQGLASGETQYF
TRBV27	TRBJ2-1	TRBD1	NA	TGTGCCAGCAGTCGAGGGGGACAGAGAGAGACGCAGTTCTTC	CASSRGGQRETQFF
TRBV18	TRBJ2-5	NA	few	TGTGCCAGCTCACCAAGCAGGAACCAAGAGACCCAGTACTTC	CASSPSRNQETQYF
TRBV9	TRBJ2-3	NA	few	TGTGCCAGCAGCGCAATGGTAGGGTACGTGACGCAGTATTTT	CASSAMVGYVTQYF
TRBV10-1	TRBJ2-7	NA	NA	TGCGCCAGCAGTGAGAAGGGAAGGGTATACGAGCAGTACTTC	CASSEKGRVYEQYF
TRBV2	TRBJ2-5	NA	few	TGTGCCAGCAGTGAGTCGGTAGAGACCCAGTACTTC	CASSESVETQYF
TRBV13	TRBJ2-6	NA	NA	TGTGCCACCCCTCTCGTGGGTAAGCTCTGGGCCAACGTCCTGACTTTC	CATPLVGKLWANVLTF
TRBV10-1	TRBJ1-2	TRBD1	NA	TGCGCCAGCAGTGGACAGGGAGGACCCTATGGCTACACCTTC	CASSGQGGPYGYTF
TRBV19	TRBJ2-7	NA	NA	TGTGCCAGTAGTGAGAACGACGGCCTATACGAGCAGTACTTC	CASSENDGLYEQYF
TRBV7-2	TRBJ1-2	NA	NA	TGTGCCAGCAGTTTAGTCGGTTTCCCGTATGGCTACACCTTC	CASSLVGFPYGYTF
TRBV19	TRBJ1-1	NA	NA	TGTGCCAGTAGTATAGCGGCCGGTGTGAACACTGAAGCTTTCTTT	CASSIAAGVNTEAFF
TRBV5-1	TRBJ1-1	NA	medium-sized	TGCGCCAGCAGCTTCGGGCGGGGCACTGAAGCTTTCTTT	CASSFGRGTEAFF
TRBV6-6	TRBJ2-7	NA	NA	TGTGCCAGCAGTTACGTCCACGAGCAGTACTTC	CASSYVHEQYF
TRBV19	TRBJ1-1	NA	NA	TGTGCCAGTAGTATAAATCGGATCACAGTGAACACTGAAGCTTTCTTT	CASSINRITVNTEAFF
TRBV5-1	TRBJ2-2	TRBD1	NA	TGCGCCAGCGACAGGGGTTCCACCGGGGAGCTGTTTTTT	CASDRGSTGELFF
TRBV4-1	TRBJ2-3	TRBD2	NA	TGCGCCAGCAGCCAAGATGGCCTAGCGGTATTTTCTAGCACAGATACGCAGTATTTT	CASSQDGLAVFSSTDTQYF
TRBV5-1	TRBJ2-3	NA	NA	TGCGCCAGCAGCTTGGCCGAAGGCCTTAGCACAGATACGCAGTATTTT	CASSLAEGLSTDTQYF
TRBV5-1	TRBJ1-1	NA	NA	TGCGCCAGCAGCCTCGGGGGGCCTCTCCTGACTAACATGAACACTGAAGCTTTCTTT	CASSLGGPLLTNMNTEAFF
TRBV5-1	TRBJ2-1	TRBD2	few	TGCGCCAGCAGTTCTGGGTGGGGGCTAGCGGGGTACAATGAGCAGTTCTTC	CASSSGWGLAGYNEQFF
TRBV2	TRBJ1-5	NA	NA	TGTGCCAGCAGTGAAGCTGACGGACGGGACAATCAGCCCCAGCATTTT	CASSEADGRDNQPQHF
TRBV5-4	TRBJ2-7	TRBD2	medium-sized	TGTGCCAGCAGCTTGGCAGGACTAGCGAGCGAGCAGTACTTC	CASSLAGLASEQYF
TRBV7-9	TRBJ2-1	NA	NA	TGTGCCAGCAGCTTAGTAGGGGGTATCGAAAATGAGCAGTTCTTC	CASSLVGGIENEQFF
TRBV20-1	TRBJ2-7	NA	NA	TGCAGTGCCACGGGAGCATACGAGCAGTACTTC	CSATGAYEQYF
TRBV19	TRBJ2-4	TRBD1	NA	TGTGCCAGTAGTATAGGAGGGACAGGGAGGCACATTCAGTACTTC	CASSIGGTGRHIQYF
TRBV19	TRBJ1-6	TRBD1	few	TGTGCCAGTAGTATTGGTTGGGACAGGGTGAATTCACCCCTCCACTTT	CASSIGWDRVNSPLHF
TRBV6-5	TRBJ2-7	TRBD1	NA	TGTGCCAGCAGTACCCTCAGGGGGCTGCAGTACTTC	CASSTLRGLQYF
TRBV18	TRBJ1-2	TRBD1	few	TGTGCCAGCTCACCATTCTTCAGGGGGCAAGGTGAGGGCTACACCTTC	CASSPFFRGQGEGYTF
TRBV6-6	TRBJ2-7	NA	NA	TGTGCCAGCAGCTCCCAATCGACGGGCGAGCAGTACTTC	CASSSQSTGEQYF
TRBV7-9	TRBJ1-2	NA	NA	TGTGCCAGCAGCCGTCAAACCTATGGCTACACCTTC	CASSRQTYGYTF
TRBV29-1	TRBJ2-5	NA	few	TGCAGCGTTGAGCCGGGGGCGGAGACCCAGTACTTC	CSVEPGAETQYF
TRBV7-8	TRBJ2-7	NA	NA	TGTGCCAGCAGCCCGCGTGTGGGCTCCTACGAGCAGTACTTC	CASSPRVGSYEQYF
TRBV6-5	TRBJ2-3	NA	NA	TGTGCCAGCAGTTACTCGATTCTCACAGATACGCAGTATTTT	CASSYSILTDTQYF
TRBV18	TRBJ2-7	TRBD2	few	TGTGCCAGCTCACCACGATTAGGACTAGCGGGAGGCGGATCCTACGAGCAGTACTTC	CASSPRLGLAGGGSYEQYF
TRBV11-2	TRBJ1-2	NA	NA	TGTGCCAGCAGCCCTGAGAGTCGGGTTAGGTTGGGCTACACCTTC	CASSPESRVRLGYTF
TRBV7-8	TRBJ2-7	TRBD1	NA	TGTGCCAGCAGCTCCAGCCGGGACAGGCGATCCTACGAGCAGTACTTC	CASSSSRDRRSYEQYF
TRBV7-9	TRBJ1-1	NA	NA	TGTGCCAGCAGCTTGTTCCAGAATACTGAAGCTTTCTTT	CASSLFQNTEAFF
TRBV18	TRBJ1-1	TRBD1	NA	TGTGCCAGCTCACTTAAACAGGGGCAGAACACTGAAGCTTTCTTT	CASSLKQGQNTEAFF
TRBV5-4	TRBJ1-2	NA	large	TGTGCCAGCAGTAGGGAGTCTAACTATGGCTACACCTTC	CASSRESNYGYTF
TRBV7-9	TRBJ2-3	TRBD2	NA	TGTGCCAGCAGCTTAGCGCTTTATTCGGGAGGGGGCACAGATACGCAGTATTTT	CASSLALYSGGGTDTQYF
TRBV19	TRBJ2-7	TRBD2	NA	TGTGCCAGTAGTTTGGAGCGGGGGCGGAGCGGGCAGTACTTC	CASSLERGRSGQYF
TRBV29-1	TRBJ1-2	NA	once	TGCAGCGTTCTGGACGGAAGAGGCTACACCTTC	CSVLDGRGYTF
TRBV5-1	TRBJ1-2	NA	NA	TGCGCCAGCAGCTTGACAGGCAGGTCCGATGGCTACACCTTC	CASSLTGRSDGYTF
TRBV15	TRBJ1-5	NA	few	TGTGCCACCAGCACCCGGGCACCATGGGGGCCCCAGCATTTT	CATSTRAPWGPQHF
TRBV28	TRBJ1-1	TRBD1	NA	TGTGCCAGCACCACAGGGGGCCGGGCTGAAGCTTTCTTT	CASTTGGRAEAFF
TRBV7-6	TRBJ1-3	TRBD1	few	TGTGCCAGCAGCCAACAGGGGGCGCGTGGAAACACCATATATTTT	CASSQQGARGNTIYF